This T cell receptor beta chain was sequenced during a study of cytomegalovirus exposure and HLA in healthy donors. Regarding the study as a whole: Researchers had no immune exposure information except CMV serostatus available.

PCR used 60 Vbeta primers and 13 Jbeta primers. Assay: immunoSEQ multiplex PCR; the TCRdb copy retains only in-frame clones and omits some. The sample table includes 150,000 to 200,000 clones. As concerns this clone: The antigen is not known.

Although they were nominally healthy when sampled, donors likely had unrecorded immune exposures. Source material: PBMCs. The TCR was taken from a woman aged 55-70 years in good health and CMV-seronegative.

CDR3 sequence reads: CASSLGGDSYNEQFF. The CDR3 nucleotides are TGCGCCAGCAGCTTGGGCGGGGACTCCTACAATGAGCAGTTCTTC. The genes are TRBV5-1 and TRBJ2-1; D perhaps matches TRBD2 (6 bases). V was pared by 0 bases and J by 0 bases, with 7 bases between. The CDR3 covers 15 residues. Germline lookup yields CDR1 SGHRS and CDR2 YFSETQ.